Sequencing of this T cell receptor beta chain was carried out in a study of cytomegalovirus exposure and HLA in healthy donors. The CDR3 is 15 amino acids. V dropped 4 bases and J dropped 1; count of bases not matched to a gene: 6. The V gene's germline CDR1 is ENHRY and CDR2 SYGVKD. This clone occurred once. PCR involved 60 Vbeta and 13 Jbeta primers. The data were produced by immunoSEQ multiplex PCR, yet TCRdb's version contains in-frame clones alone and is incomplete. The data hold some 130,000 clones, with roughly 89% observed a single time. The source material was PBMCs. The chain carries TRBV10-3 and TRBJ1-1, with 7 bases lining up with TRBD1. The TCR was taken from a woman in her 30s in good health and CMV-seronegative. CDR3 in amino acids: CAISGSTGTNTEAFF. In nucleotides, the CDR3 is TGTGCCATCAGTGGATCGACAGGGACGAACACTGAAGCTTTCTTT.